The subject of this entry is one TCR beta chain. The sample is drawn from a study of radiation and T cells in renal cell carcinoma. TCRdb's copy holds only in-frame clones and misses some; the assay was immunoSEQ multiplex PCR. The profile shows approximately 100,000 clones, 75% to 90% of them singletons. Time point given: baseline pretreatment blood. Indicated treatment: 15 Gy SBRT to primary tumor, nephrectomy 4 weeks later. Blood was sampled at baseline, 2 weeks and 4 weeks after SBRT. The clonotype was recovered from a man between 45 and 60 years old with renal cell carcinoma. Sequenced here: blood, sampled from a patient whose treatment included radiotherapy and nephrectomy.

The CDR3 DNA is TGTGCCAGCACCCCCCTGACGGCTCGCTCCTACAATGAGCAGTTCTTC. Translation gives CASTPLTARSYNEQFF. The V gene is TRBV27, the J gene TRBJ2-1; D remains unclear. Germline CDR1 and CDR2: MNHEY and SMNVEV (reference sequence). CDR3 size: 16 residues. Trimming removed 7 bases from V and 0 bases from J, with 16 bases in between.